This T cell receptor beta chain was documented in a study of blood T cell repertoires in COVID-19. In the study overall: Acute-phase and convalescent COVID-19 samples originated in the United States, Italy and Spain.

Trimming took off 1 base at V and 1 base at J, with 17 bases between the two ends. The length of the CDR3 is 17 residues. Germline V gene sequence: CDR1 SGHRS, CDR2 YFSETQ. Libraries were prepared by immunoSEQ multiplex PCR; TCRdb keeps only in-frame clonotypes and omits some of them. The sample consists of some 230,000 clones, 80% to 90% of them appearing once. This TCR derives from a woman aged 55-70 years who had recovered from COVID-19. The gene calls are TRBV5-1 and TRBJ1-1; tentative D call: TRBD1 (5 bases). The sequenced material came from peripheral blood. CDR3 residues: CASSLIPGVSGNTEAFF. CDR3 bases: TGCGCCAGCAGCTTGATCCCGGGGGTGTCGGGGAACACTGAAGCTTTCTTT.